A single sample is the source of the 3 T cell receptor beta chains below, sequenced in a study of CD8+CD57+ T cells in acquired aplastic anemia. The template used for profiling TCR beta VDJ and CDR3 was genomic DNA. TCRdb processed the reads anew with MiXCR; each CDR3 protein has one entry. The table lists more than 250,000 distinct CDR3 sequences, 55% to 65% of them singletons. The sample consisted of sorted CD4+, CD8+, or CD8+CD57+ T cells (not recorded which) from PBMCs. The origin of the receptors is a human donor with severe aplastic anemia or a healthy control (not recorded which).

The sample holds many counts of this clonotype. The rearrangement joins TRBV6-1 to TRBJ2-7; D is ambiguous. Trimming left V 2 bases short and J 3 bases short, with 5 bases between. The CDR3 loop spans 12 amino acids. Germline V gives CDR1 MNHNS, CDR2 SASEGT. DNA for the CDR3: TGTGCCAGCAGTGAACCTAACTACGAGCAGTACTTC. Its translation is CASSEPNYEQYF.

This chain uses TRBV7-2 with TRBJ2-7; 12 bases map to TRBD2. V lost 5 bases and J lost 2; bases outside the gene matches: 4. The germline gives CDR1 SGHTA, CDR2 FQGNSA. There are 15 residues in the CDR3. CDR3 sequence: CASSRTSGATYEQYF. CDR3 coding DNA: TGTGCCAGCAGCAGGACTAGCGGGGCTACCTACGAGCAGTACTTC. Drawing the rest from reference TRBV7-2 and TRBJ2-7, the complete variable domain is GAGVSQSPSNKVTEKGKDVELRCDPISGHTALYWYRQSLGQGLEFLIYFQGNSAPDKSGLPSDRFSAERTGGSVSTLTIQRTQQEDSAVYLCASSRTSGATYEQYFGPGTRLTVT.

The chain recombines TRBV7-2 with TRBJ1-2, with D perhaps TRBD1 (6 bases). CDR1 is SGHTA, CDR2 FQGNSA, per germline. Trimming stripped 5 bases from V and 4 bases from J, with 14 bases between. The CDR3 contains 14 residues. CDR3 protein: CASSQQGGGYGYTF. The CDR3 DNA sequence: TGTGCCAGCAGCCAGCAGGGAGGGGGCTATGGCTACACCTTC.